This TCR beta chain was captured by sequencing in a study of T cells in Graves' hyperthyroidism and ophthalmopathy. The study's findings and limits: Most clonotypes that expanded in the thyroid above 0.001 also showed up in blood. The model's output predicted ophthalmopathy at a median of around 7 months prior to onset.

This clonotype was observed a handful of times. Its antigen is unidentified. The junction had 7 bases not matched to a gene; V was cut back by 6 bases and J by 8 bases. CDR1 and CDR2 from the germline V gene are MDHEN and SYDVKM. The CDR3 runs 13 residues. Researchers took RNA transcripts and amplified the TCR beta CDR3 regions from them. HTBI primers were the set used in a first-round RT-PCR of the TCR CDR3. TCRdb fed the multiplex PCR reads into MiXCR, producing one record per CDR3 protein. In the table there are 490,000 or so distinct CDR3 sequences, 22% of which are singletons. Patients affected by ophthalmopathy presented a Clinical Activity Score of at least 3, a NOSPECS grade of at least 4, and disease duration below 3 months. Fresh peripheral blood, more than 8 ml of it, supplied the PBMCs.

The clonotype was recovered from a woman in her 70s with Graves' ophthalmopathy. V usage is TRBV28 and J usage is TRBJ1-2; TRBD1 agrees at 9 bases. Specimen: blood. CDR3 sequence reads: CASRSTGGHGYTF. The CDR3 DNA sequence: TGTGCCAGCAGGTCGACAGGGGGTCACGGCTACACCTTC.